The 28 T cell receptor beta chains below all came from one sample that was sequenced in a study of T cells in Graves' hyperthyroidism and ophthalmopathy. It was RNA transcripts that yielded the amplified TCR beta CDR3 regions. HTBI primers were employed in a first-round RT-PCR of the TCR CDR3. One entry per CDR3 protein results from TCRdb running MiXCR on the multiplex PCR reads. The sample lists around 490,000 distinct CDR3 sequences, just under 20% seen once, with approximately 50% in the top ten. Source material: blood. The receptors were sampled from a man in his forties with Graves' ophthalmopathy.

This clonotype showed up just a few times. The chain is built from TRBV7-8 and TRBJ2-7; D is undetermined. The germline gives CDR1 SGHVS, CDR2 FQNEAQ. Deletions cut 1 base from V and 2 bases from J, with 6 bases between. The CDR3 extends over 13 amino acids. The CDR3 is CASSLVPPYEQYF. CDR3 coding DNA: TGTGCCAGCAGCTTAGTTCCCCCCTACGAGCAGTACTTC.

The chain joins TRBV20-1 to TRBJ2-3; 11 bases match TRBD2. This CDR3 comprises 15 residues. CDR1 is DFQATT and CDR2 is SNEGSKA in the germline V gene (reference sequence). V lost 6 bases, J lost 0 bases, and 5 bases stayed unmatched. This chain's CDR3 is CSAARTSGSTDTQYF. For the CDR3, the DNA is TGCAGTGCGGCTCGGACTAGCGGGAGCACAGATACGCAGTATTTT.

The V and J genes are TRBV27 and TRBJ1-4; TRBD1 is a possible D gene (5 bases). There are 14 residues in the CDR3. V lost 3 bases and J 5 bases, leaving 10 bases between the germline ends. Per the germline V gene, CDR1 is MNHEY and CDR2 is SMNVEV (reference sequence). CDR3 nucleotide sequence: TGTGCCAGCAGTTTGCGGACATTCAATGAAAAACTGTTTTTT. The encoded protein is CASSLRTFNEKLFF.

This rearrangement joins TRBV27 to TRBJ1-5; D is uncertain. CDR1 MNHEY and CDR2 SMNVEV come from the germline V gene (reference sequence). This CDR3 has 14 amino acids. V was clipped by 4 bases and J by 0 bases, with 7 bases between them. The CDR3 is CASSSLDSNQPQHF. CDR3 nucleotide sequence: TGTGCCAGCAGTTCTCTAGATAGCAATCAGCCCCAGCATTTT.

In this sample, this clonotype turned up many times. The chain has TRBV27 and TRBJ1-6, with no clear D. Trimming stripped 2 bases from V and 9 bases from J, with 14 bases between. CDR3 size: 15 residues. Germline-derived CDR1 and CDR2 are MNHEY and SMNVEV (reference sequence). The CDR3 protein is CASSLVGRERSPLHF. DNA of the CDR3: TGTGCCAGCAGTTTAGTAGGACGGGAGCGTTCACCCCTCCACTTT.

This clonotype was seen just once. V gene TRBV12-3 or TRBV12-4 combines with J gene TRBJ2-5, with 13 bases identical to TRBD2. With V trimmed by 8 bases and J by 3 bases, 3 bases remained unmatched. The CDR3 has 14 residues. The CDR3 DNA reads as TGTGCCAGCGGGGGGACTAGCGGGAAAGAGACCCAGTACTTC. Its translation: CASGGTSGKETQYF.

This chain connects TRBV19 to TRBJ2-7; the match to TRBD2 covers 8 bases. CDR3 length equals 17 residues. The junction had 21 bases not matched to a gene; V was cut back by 11 bases and J by 3 bases. CDR1 and CDR2 (germline): LNHDA, SQIVND (reference sequence). CDR3 region: CASAASSLAGTYYEQYF. CDR3 sequence (DNA): TGTGCCTCAGCAGCGTCCTCTTTAGCGGGGACCTACTACGAGCAGTACTTC. Supplemented by reference TRBV19 and TRBJ2-7, the full variable domain reads DGGITQSPKYLFRKEGQNVTLSCEQNLNHDAMYWYRQDPGQGLRLIYYSQIVNDFQKGDIAEGYSVSREKKESFPLTVTSAQKNPTAFYLCASAASSLAGTYYEQYFGPGTRLTVT.

The sample holds a few counts of this clonotype. The chain recombines TRBV6-2 or TRBV6-3 with TRBJ2-3; 9 positions match TRBD2. This CDR3 comprises 16 residues. Germline loops: CDR1 MNHEY, CDR2 SVGEGT. V lost 6 bases, J lost 2 bases, and 9 bases stayed unmatched. CDR3 protein: CASSQIAGVNTDTQYF. As DNA, the CDR3 is TGTGCCAGCAGCCAAATAGCGGGGGTGAACACAGATACGCAGTATTTT.

J is TRBJ2-7 and V is TRBV10-3, with TRBD2 matching over 9 bases. CDR1 and CDR2 from the germline V gene are ENHRY and SYGVKD. CDR3 length: 13 amino acids. Germline trimming cut 6 bases from V and 3 bases from J; bases unmatched to any gene: 3. The CDR3 nucleotides read TGTGCCATCAGGCGGGAGGGCCTCTACGAGCAGTACTTC. Protein: CAIRREGLYEQYF.

This clonotype was observed many times. The V and J genes are TRBV11-2 and TRBJ2-1; D is perhaps TRBD1 or TRBD2 (5 bases each). Germline CDR1 and CDR2: SGHAT and FQNNGV. Trimming cost V 1 base and J 6 bases, with 16 bases left between them. The CDR3 is 16 amino acids. The CDR3 loop is CASSLGAAQRGNEQFF. The CDR3 DNA sequence: TGTGCCAGCAGCTTAGGAGCGGCCCAAAGGGGCAATGAGCAGTTCTTC.

This clonotype was seen more than once but under ten times. V usage is TRBV7-3 and J usage is TRBJ2-2; 13 nucleotides line up with TRBD2. The germline gives CDR1 SGHTA, CDR2 FQGTGA. V was clipped by 4 bases and J by 5 bases; unmatched bases: 7. This CDR3 has 17 amino acids. The CDR3 DNA reads TGTGCCAGCAGCTCCCCCGGGACTAGCGGGGTTACCGGGGAGCTGTTTTTT. Amino acid sequence: CASSSPGTSGVTGELFF.

This clonotype has just a few counts. The rearrangement joins TRBV7-2 to TRBJ2-6, with D possibly matching TRBD1 (5 bases). CDR3 length: 16 amino acids. Germline CDR1 and CDR2: SGHTA and FQGNSA. V dropped 1 base and J dropped 4 bases, with 11 bases sitting between them. The CDR3 DNA is TGTGCCAGCAGCTTAGTCGCAGGGAACGGGGCCAACGTCCTGACTTTC. It codes for CASSLVAGNGANVLTF.

This clonotype was counted ten times or more. V gene TRBV18 combines with J gene TRBJ2-1; tentatively, D is TRBD1 or TRBD2 (5 bases each). The length of the CDR3 is 13 residues. Germline-derived CDR1 and CDR2 are KGHSH and LQKENI. V was pared by 6 bases and J by 5 bases, with 11 bases between. CDR3 sequence reads: CASSVRDDNEQFF. The CDR3 nucleotides are TGTGCCAGCTCGGTCAGGGACGACAATGAGCAGTTCTTC.

This clonotype was recorded once. A much larger clonotype is one base distant, so this may be a read error. Given the absence of the conserved phenylalanine or tryptophan at the CDR3 end, a read error is likely. This chain uses TRBV6-1 with TRBJ1-2, with D possibly being TRBD1 (6 bases). Per germline, CDR1 MNHNS and CDR2 SASEGT. The CDR3 extends over 13 amino acids. Trimming removed 2 bases from V and 6 bases from J, with 10 bases in between. CDR3 residues: CASSERHRDGYTL. CDR3 bases: TGTGCCAGCAGTGAACGTCACAGGGATGGCTACACCCTC.

This clonotype has at least ten counts. The V call is TRBV3-1, the J call TRBJ1-2; the D is unclear. CDR1 and CDR2 (germline): LGHDT, YNNKEL (reference sequence). V was trimmed by 1 base and J by 4 bases, leaving 13 bases between them. The CDR3 is 15 residues long. CDR3 DNA sequence: TGTGCCAGCAGCCAAGGGATCATTGGCGTCTATGGCTACACCTTC. This translates into CASSQGIIGVYGYTF.

The CDR3: CASSLTYGNPFLEQYF. In DNA, the CDR3 is TGTGCCAGCAGTTTGACATACGGGAACCCATTCTTGGAGCAGTACTTC. The V gene is TRBV28, the J gene TRBJ2-7; weak D call: TRBD2 (5 bases). CDR3 length: 16 amino acids. Between the trimmed V and J ends, which lost 3 bases and 7 bases, there was a span of 22 bases. The germline CDR1 and CDR2 sequences are MDHEN and SYDVKM.

This clonotype came up a few times. The chain combines TRBV5-4 with TRBJ2-5, with 9 positions matching TRBD1. Germline V gene data show CDR1 as SGHNT and CDR2 as YYREEE (reference sequence). V lost 1 base to trimming and J lost 5 bases; unmatched junction nucleotides: 6. The CDR3 loop spans 15 amino acids. The CDR3 DNA follows: TGTGCCAGCAGCTTGACCGGGACAGGGAGCGAGACCCAGTACTTC. Protein: CASSLTGTGSETQYF. The full variable domain, its missing parts supplied by reference TRBV5-4 and TRBJ2-5, is ETGVTQSPTHLIKTRGQQVTLRCSSQSGHNTVSWYQQALGQGPQFIFQYYREEENGRGNFPPRFSGLQFPNYSSELNVNALELDDSALYLCASSLTGTGSETQYFGPGTRLLVL.

The chain couples TRBV19 to TRBJ1-4; possibly TRBD1 for D (6 bases). Deletions cut 7 bases from V and 8 bases from J, with 17 bases between. The CDR3 consists of 14 residues. Germline CDR1 and CDR2: LNHDA and SQIVND (reference sequence). The CDR3: CASTPSGAGEKLFF. CDR3 in DNA: TGTGCCAGTACCCCCTCGGGGGCGGGCGAAAAACTGTTTTTT.

The rearrangement links TRBV28 to TRBJ1-5; tentative D call: TRBD1 (5 bases). The CDR3 has 17 amino acids. The germline V and J ends were trimmed by 7 bases and 1 base, with 20 bases remaining between them. Germline CDR1 MDHEN, CDR2 SYDVKM. The CDR3 DNA is TGTGCCAGCACCCCCTCTAGGGGAGTGAGAAGCAATCAGCCCCAGCATTTT. It specifies CASTPSRGVRSNQPQHF. The variable domain in full, with the rest retrieved from reference TRBV28 and TRBJ1-5, is DVKVTQSSRYLVKRTGEKVFLECVQDMDHENMFWYRQDPGLGLRLIYFSYDVKMKEKGDIPEGYSVSREKKERFSLILESASTNQTSMYLCASTPSRGVRSNQPQHFGDGTRLSIL.

This clonotype was detected ten times or more. The J gene is TRBJ1-1, the V gene TRBV7-6, with no clear D. V shed 1 base and J shed 1 base, with 10 bases lying between them. The CDR3 is 15 amino acids. The V gene's germline CDR1 is SGHVS and CDR2 FNYEAQ. The CDR3 loop reads CASSLVRGGNTEAFF. The CDR3 DNA follows: TGTGCCAGCAGCTTAGTGCGGGGTGGGAACACTGAAGCTTTCTTT.

The chain's CDR3 is CASRPTGDSEAFF. The CDR3 DNA reads as TGTGCCAGCAGACCGACAGGGGATTCTGAAGCTTTCTTT. The chain combines TRBV5-8 with TRBJ1-1, with 8 bases identical to TRBD1. CDR3 size: 13 residues. CDR1 and CDR2 (germline): SGHTS, YDEGEE. Losses at the gene ends were 5 bases for V and 6 bases for J; bases not matched to a gene: 6.

The gene calls are TRBV14 and TRBJ2-1; 12 bases line up with TRBD2. In germline, CDR1 is SGHDN, CDR2 FVKESK. V shed 4 bases and J 12 bases; nucleotides not matched to a gene: 7. The length of the CDR3 is 14 residues. This chain's CDR3 is CASSRRTSGTGQFF. The CDR3 DNA reads TGTGCCAGCAGCCGCCGGACTAGCGGGACAGGGCAGTTCTTC. Full variable domain (rest looked up from reference TRBV14 and TRBJ2-1): EAGVTQFPSHSVIEKGQTVTLRCDPISGHDNLYWYRRVMGKEIKFLLHFVKESKQDESGMPNNRFLAERTGGTYSTLKVQPAELEDSGVYFCASSRRTSGTGQFFGPGTRLTVL.

The chain links TRBV5-6 to TRBJ1-5; a possible D gene is TRBD1 (5 bases). Trimming removed 0 bases from V and 4 bases from J, with 14 bases in between. Germline V CDR1 and CDR2: SGHDT, YYEEEE. This CDR3 contains 16 residues. The CDR3 reads CASSLAAGRYNQPQHF. The CDR3 DNA reads as TGTGCCAGCAGCTTGGCGGCAGGGCGCTATAATCAGCCCCAGCATTTT.

On this clonotype itself: A much bigger clone sits one base away, suggesting this may be a read error. The chain couples TRBV11-2 to TRBJ1-1, with D possibly matching TRBD1 (5 bases). Germline CDR1 and CDR2: SGHAT and FQNNGV. CDR3 size: 13 residues. V was cut by 2 bases and J by 3 bases, with 7 bases left in between. The CDR3 reads CASSLPGYTEAFF. CDR3 coding DNA: TGTGCCAGCAGCTTACCAGGGTACACTGAAGCTTTCTTT.

Ten or more counts support this clonotype. The chain couples TRBV12-3 or TRBV12-4 to TRBJ1-6; 7 nucleotides agree with TRBD1. This CDR3 has 15 residues. V lost 1 base and J lost 6; bases outside the gene matches: 3. CDR3 DNA: TGTGCCAGCAGTTTAGGACAGGGTGGTAATTCACCCCTCCACTTT. Its protein product is CASSLGQGGNSPLHF.

This clonotype was detected ten times or more. This chain joins TRBV7-8 and TRBJ2-2, with D perhaps assigned TRBD1 or TRBD2 (5 bases each). The V gene's germline CDR1 is SGHVS and CDR2 FQNEAQ. Trimming took 5 bases from V and 4 from J, leaving 5 bases between them. CDR3 length: 12 amino acids. The CDR3 protein is CASSGTTGELFF. CDR3 DNA: TGTGCCAGCAGCGGGACCACCGGGGAGCTGTTTTTT.

The genes are TRBV5-4 and TRBJ1-1, with 12 bases lining up with TRBD1. From germline, CDR1 is SGHNT and CDR2 YYREEE (reference sequence). Unmatched junction bases numbered 7, after V lost 4 bases and J lost 6 bases. This CDR3 region has 15 residues. CDR3 coding DNA: TGTGCCAGCAGCCTGGGACAGGGGGCATCATCTGAAGCTTTCTTT. This gives the protein CASSLGQGASSEAFF.

At least ten counts were recorded for this clonotype. The chain links TRBV7-2 to TRBJ2-2; the D is unclear. The V end was cut by 3 bases, the J end by 6 bases, with 11 bases between. This CDR3 is 14 amino acids long. CDR1 is SGHTA, CDR2 FQGNSA, per germline. The CDR3 protein is CASSFLGPAGELFF. The CDR3 DNA is TGTGCCAGCAGCTTCCTTGGCCCAGCCGGGGAGCTGTTTTTT.